This T cell receptor (beta chain) was obtained from a study of T-cell reconstitution after alpha-beta-depleted transplantation in children. General study results and limits: One year after transplant, T-cell counts and diversity came mostly from newly produced T cells. About two months after transplant, alpha-beta T cells reportedly came from several hundred expanded graft clones.

Worth noting for this clonotype: Its antigen is not known.

Unique molecular identifiers featured in how the TCRbeta library was prepared. TCRdb used MiXCR to reprocess the PCR reads, holding one entry per CDR3 protein. The table lists 500,000 to 750,000 distinct CDR3 sequences, approximately 12% of them singletons. The CDR3 contains 18 residues. Looked up from germline, CDR1 is SGHTA and CDR2 is FQGTGA. V gave up 4 bases and J gave up 0 bases; unmatched junction bases: 8. The sequenced sample was PBMCs, mostly from graft donor cells, obtained 360 days after TCRalphabeta/CD19-depleted stem cell transplant. The rearrangement joins TRBV7-3 to TRBJ2-2; TRBD2 matches at 10 bases. The receptor comes from a male patient younger than 18 who had a stem cell transplant for acute myeloid leukemia, so the T cells may come from the graft donor. CDR3 residues: CASSSHPGTSANTGELFF. The CDR3 DNA is TGTGCCAGCAGCTCGCACCCCGGGACTAGCGCGAACACCGGGGAGCTGTTTTTT.